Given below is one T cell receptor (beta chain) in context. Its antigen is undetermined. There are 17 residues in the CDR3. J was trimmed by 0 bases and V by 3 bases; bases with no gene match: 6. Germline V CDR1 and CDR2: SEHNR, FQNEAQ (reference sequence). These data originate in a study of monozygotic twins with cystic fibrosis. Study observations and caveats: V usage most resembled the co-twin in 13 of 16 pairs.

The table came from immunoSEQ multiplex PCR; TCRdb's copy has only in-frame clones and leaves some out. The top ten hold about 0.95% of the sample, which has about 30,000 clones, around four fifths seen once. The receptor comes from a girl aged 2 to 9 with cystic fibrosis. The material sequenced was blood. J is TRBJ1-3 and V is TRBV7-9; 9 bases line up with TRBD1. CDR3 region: CASSFGPGQGSGNTIYF. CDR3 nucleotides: TGTGCCAGCAGCTTCGGACCGGGACAGGGCTCTGGAAACACCATATATTTT.